The 30 T cell receptor beta chains below all came from one sample that was sequenced in a study of OX40 agonist ivuxolimab in advanced cancers. Libraries were made using the immunoSEQ multiplex PCR assay. In TCRdb, the immuneACCESS table is reduced to in-frame sequences with V and J assigned. These tables do not hold every clone; where another copy was compared, an unresolved V gene accounts for under half, and the others remain unexplained. Here the sample has tens of thousands of clones; around 85% occur a single time. Of the sample, over 3% falls within the top ten clones. The sample here was CD4+ or CD8+ T cells sorted from blood, taken in a trial of the OX40 agonist ivuxolimab. The receptors originated from an adult with an advanced solid tumor such as melanoma, head and neck, liver or kidney cancer.

This chain connects TRBV5-1 to TRBJ2-1; 13 bases fit TRBD2. The CDR3 is made up of 17 amino acids. Germline V gene lookup returns CDR1 SGHRS and CDR2 YFSETQ. Germline trimming cut 1 base from V and 9 bases from J; bases unmatched to any gene: 10. The CDR3 reads CASSLNQGLAGDGEQFF. The CDR3 DNA sequence: TGCGCCAGCAGCTTGAATCAAGGACTAGCGGGAGATGGTGAGCAGTTCTTC. The whole variable domain, remainder taken from reference TRBV5-1 and TRBJ2-1, is KAGVTQTPRYLIKTRGQQVTLSCSPISGHRSVSWYQQTPGQGLQFLFEYFSETQRNKGNFPGRFSGRQFSNSRSEMNVSTLELGDSALYLCASSLNQGLAGDGEQFFGPGTRLTVL.

The chain employs TRBV4-1 and TRBJ2-4, with D maybe TRBD1 (5 bases). V dropped 2 bases and J dropped 5 bases, with 16 bases sitting between them. The germline V gene has CDR1 MGHRA and CDR2 YSYEKL. The CDR3 has 16 amino acids. CDR3 region: CASSQYALTEENIQYF. CDR3 DNA: TGCGCCAGCAGCCAATACGCCTTGACAGAAGAAAACATTCAGTACTTC.

The gene calls are TRBV5-6 and TRBJ1-1, with D unresolved. Germline lookup yields CDR1 SGHDT and CDR2 YYEEEE. This CDR3 region has 11 residues. V was trimmed by 0 bases and J by 3 bases, leaving 0 bases between them. CDR3 sequence: CASSLDTEAFF. Written as DNA, the CDR3 is TGTGCCAGCAGCTTGGACACTGAAGCTTTCTTT.

The chain employs TRBV29-1 and TRBJ2-1, with 11 nucleotides matching TRBD2. Germline CDR1 and CDR2: SQVTM and ANQGSEA. The CDR3 spans 17 residues. The V gene end was trimmed by 2 bases and the J gene end by 4 bases; junction bases not matched to a gene: 10. CDR3 bases: TGCAGCGTTGAAATCTCTAGCGGGAGGTCTTGGTACAATGAGCAGTTCTTC. It codes for CSVEISSGRSWYNEQFF.

This chain connects TRBV9 to TRBJ1-2; D is perhaps TRBD1 (6 bases). Germline assignment: CDR1 SGDLS and CDR2 YYNGEE. The V gene lost 9 bases and the J gene lost 8 bases, with 20 bases spanning the gap. The CDR3 covers 13 residues. This CDR3 is CATEEITGSGYTF. Written as DNA, the CDR3 is TGTGCCACCGAAGAAATAACAGGGAGCGGCTACACCTTC.

J is TRBJ2-5 and V is TRBV7-2, with D perhaps TRBD1 (5 bases). This CDR3 region has 15 residues. V lost 1 base, J lost 5 bases, and 14 bases lay in between. Looked up from germline, CDR1 is SGHTA and CDR2 is FQGNSA. This CDR3 is CASSLGGWEAETQYF. CDR3 coding DNA: TGTGCCAGCAGCTTAGGGGGCTGGGAAGCGGAGACCCAGTACTTC.

V gene TRBV4-1 combines with J gene TRBJ2-1; 7 nucleotides align to TRBD1. V lost 0 bases, J lost 3 bases, and 11 bases stayed unmatched. This CDR3 spans 18 amino acids. Germline-derived CDR1 and CDR2 are MGHRA and YSYEKL. The CDR3 bases are TGCGCCAGCAGCCAAGATTTGAGGGCAGGGGGAATCTACAATGAGCAGTTCTTC. It specifies CASSQDLRAGGIYNEQFF.

This clone is termed hyperexpanded. The chain links TRBV7-2 to TRBJ1-4; 8 bases line up with TRBD1. The V gene end was trimmed by 0 bases and the J gene end by 15 bases; junction bases not matched to a gene: 12. CDR1 and CDR2 from the germline V gene are SGHTA and FQGNSA. The CDR3 has 15 amino acids. The CDR3 sequence is CASSLAIGQGQSVFF. CDR3 in DNA: TGTGCCAGCAGCTTAGCGATAGGACAGGGACAATCGGTGTTTTTT.

J is TRBJ1-2 and V is TRBV6-5, with TRBD1 matching over 7 bases. The CDR3 covers 14 residues. Trimming at V came to 6 bases and at J to 5 bases, leaving 9 bases not matched to a gene. Germline V gene lookup returns CDR1 MNHEY and CDR2 SVGAGI. The CDR3 nucleotides are TGTGCCAGCAGCCCACAGGGGCTATTGTATGGCTACACCTTC. This codes for CASSPQGLLYGYTF.

The chain couples TRBV7-9 to TRBJ1-1, with D unresolved. The CDR3 totals 12 residues. The V gene lost 6 bases and the J gene lost 10 bases, with 15 bases spanning the gap. Germline V CDR1 and CDR2: SEHNR, FQNEAQ (reference sequence). This chain's CDR3 is CASSSGPAGAFF. In DNA, the CDR3 is TGTGCCAGCAGTTCTGGACCCGCGGGAGCTTTCTTT. Drawing the rest from reference TRBV7-9 and TRBJ1-1, the complete variable domain is DTGVSQNPRHKITKRGQNVTFRCDPISEHNRLYWYRQTLGQGPEFLTYFQNEAQLEKSRLLSDRFSAERPKGSFSTLEIQRTEQGDSAMYLCASSSGPAGAFFGQGTRLTVV.

V gene TRBV27 combines with J gene TRBJ1-2; the match to TRBD1 covers 9 bases. V lost 6 bases to trimming and J lost 4 bases; unmatched junction nucleotides: 12. Germline-derived CDR1 and CDR2 are MNHEY and SMNVEV (reference sequence). The CDR3 is made up of 16 amino acids. The CDR3 DNA sequence: TGTGCCAGCAGCTACGCGGCCCCGGACAGGGGCTATGGCTACACCTTC. Its translation: CASSYAAPDRGYGYTF.

This clone was observed once. This sequence joins TRBV18 and TRBJ2-6, with 8 bases matching TRBD1. The germline V gene has CDR1 KGHSH and CDR2 LQKENI. The CDR3 spans 15 residues. Trimming took 6 bases from V and 2 from J; bases not matched to a gene: 3. The DNA of the CDR3 is TGTGCCAGCTCTCAGACAGGGGCTGGGGCCAACGTCCTGACTTTC. Amino acids: CASSQTGAGANVLTF.

The chain is built from TRBV11-3 and TRBJ2-5; D not resolved. The CDR3 sequence is 13 residues long. V lost 3 bases and J 5 bases, leaving 10 bases between the germline ends. Germline V gene lookup returns CDR1 SGHNT and CDR2 YENEEA. The CDR3 spells CASSLAPRETQYF. As DNA, the CDR3 is TGTGCCAGCAGCTTGGCCCCGCGTGAGACCCAGTACTTC.

The rearrangement links TRBV10-3 to TRBJ2-5; D ambiguous. The J call is uncertain, as TRBJ2-7 better fits the DNA end. The CDR3 runs 14 residues. Germline V gene lookup returns CDR1 ENHRY and CDR2 SYGVKD. As DNA, the CDR3 is TGTGCCATCAGTGAATCTAGTAGTGTTCACGAGCAGTACTTC. It encodes CAISESSSVHEQYF.

The chain recombines TRBV2 with TRBJ1-2; TRBD1 is a possible D gene (6 bases). The germline V gene has CDR1 SNHLY and CDR2 FYNNEI. CDR3 size: 14 residues. V lost 7 bases and J lost 4, with 16 bases in between. In nucleotides, the CDR3 is TGTGCCAGCACCTCGAGGGGACAACTCTATGGCTACACCTTC. Protein product: CASTSRGQLYGYTF.

CDR3 loop: CASGSSTDTQYF. The CDR3 DNA follows: TGTGCCTCCGGATCTAGCACAGATACGCAGTATTTT. J is TRBJ2-3 and V is TRBV28, with D hard to call. Trimming shortened V by 11 bases and J by 0 bases, and 9 bases separated the two germline ends. The germline V gene encodes CDR1 MDHEN and CDR2 SYDVKM. CDR3 length: 12 residues.

The J gene is TRBJ2-1, the V gene TRBV4-2, with 9 bases aligning to TRBD2. The germline gives CDR1 LGHNA, CDR2 YNFKEQ. This CDR3 is built from 15 residues. Trimming removed 5 bases from V and 4 bases from J; junction bases left unmatched: 6. This CDR3 is CASSLALAGYNEQFF. CDR3 nucleotide sequence: TGTGCCAGCAGCTTGGCGCTAGCGGGATACAATGAGCAGTTCTTC.

This chain connects TRBV18 to TRBJ2-7; D remains unclear. Germline values: CDR1 KGHSH, CDR2 LQKENI. V was cut by 3 bases and J by 3 bases, with 9 bases left in between. This CDR3 comprises 13 residues. DNA for the CDR3: TGTGCCAGCTCACCTGACACCTTCTACGAGCAGTACTTC. It is translated as CASSPDTFYEQYF.

This chain connects TRBV30 to TRBJ2-7; perhaps TRBD2 as D (7 bases). The germline V gene encodes CDR1 GTSNPN and CDR2 SVGIG (reference sequence). V dropped 1 base and J dropped 2 bases, with 9 bases sitting between them. The CDR3 runs 13 residues. The CDR3 is CAWSEGGPYEQYF. CDR3 nucleotide sequence: TGTGCCTGGAGTGAGGGGGGGCCCTACGAGCAGTACTTC.

The chain recombines TRBV7-9 with TRBJ2-1, with 10 bases aligning to TRBD2. With 4 bases clipped from V and 3 bases from J, the junction kept 9 bases outside the gene matches. The CDR3 sequence is 17 residues long. Germline V gene sequence: CDR1 SEHNR, CDR2 FQNEAQ (reference sequence). The CDR3 nucleotides read TGTGCCAGCAGCTCCCCGGGAGCGGGAGGGGGCTACAATGAGCAGTTCTTC. This translates into CASSSPGAGGGYNEQFF.

The gene calls are TRBV29-1 and TRBJ1-4, with 8 positions matching TRBD1. Trimming took 5 bases from V and 1 from J; bases not matched to a gene: 6. Germline V gene data show CDR1 as SQVTM and CDR2 as ANQGSEA. The CDR3 totals 15 residues. CDR3 loop: CSVLDRGGTNEKLFF. The CDR3 DNA reads TGCAGCGTTCTCGACAGGGGTGGAACTAATGAAAAACTGTTTTTT. The variable domain in full, completed from reference TRBV29-1 and TRBJ1-4, reads SAVISQKPSRDICQRGTSLTIQCQVDSQVTMMFWYRQQPGQSLTLIATANQGSEATYESGFVIDKFPISRPNLTFSTLTVSNMSPEDSSIYLCSVLDRGGTNEKLFFGSGTQLSVL.

This clone was seen a single time. CDR3 nucleotides: TGTGCCACCCTTAAGACGAACGAGCAGTACTTC. The encoded protein is CATLKTNEQYF. The chain links TRBV6-6 to TRBJ2-7; D is ambiguous. V lost 10 bases to trimming and J lost 5 bases, with 12 bases between them. Germline CDR1 MNHNY, CDR2 SVGAGI (reference sequence). The CDR3 has 11 amino acids.

The V call is TRBV6-5, the J call TRBJ2-7; D not certain. CDR3 length: 14 amino acids. Between the trimmed V and J ends, which lost 7 bases and 1 base, there was a span of 14 bases. CDR1 is MNHEY and CDR2 is SVGAGI in the germline V gene. Here the CDR3 reads CASTPGLQSYEQYF. The CDR3 DNA follows: TGTGCCAGCACTCCAGGTCTTCAGTCCTACGAGCAGTACTTC.

In its sample, this clone was seen a few times. The CDR3 DNA is TGTGCCAGCAGCCCCCCCGCGGGTGGGGTGGAAAGTACTGAAGCTTTCTTT. Residues: CASSPPAGGVESTEAFF. The gene calls are TRBV7-9 and TRBJ1-1, with unresolved D. CDR1 and CDR2 from the germline V gene are SEHNR and FQNEAQ (reference sequence). The CDR3 extends over 17 amino acids. The V end lost 5 bases, the J end lost 5 bases, and 24 bases lay between the germline ends.

This clone appeared a few times. This chain joins TRBV4-1 and TRBJ2-7; 7 nucleotides agree with TRBD2. V trimming: 4 bases; J trimming: 4 bases; junction bases outside the gene matches: 19. The CDR3 consists of 18 residues. Germline-derived CDR1 and CDR2 are MGHRA and YSYEKL. CDR3 in DNA: TGCGCCAGCAGCCGACAAGAACCCCGGGACTATAGTTTATACGAGCAGTACTTC. It is translated as CASSRQEPRDYSLYEQYF.

The CDR3 loop is CASSSTGGMATDTQYF. The CDR3 nucleotides read TGTGCCAGCAGCTCTACTGGGGGGATGGCAACAGATACGCAGTATTTT. J is TRBJ2-3 and V is TRBV28; D possibly corresponds to TRBD2 (6 bases). V lost 6 bases and J lost 3, with 19 bases in between. Germline V gene lookup returns CDR1 MDHEN and CDR2 SYDVKM. CDR3 length equals 16 residues. Supplemented by reference TRBV28 and TRBJ2-3, the full variable domain reads DVKVTQSSRYLVKRTGEKVFLECVQDMDHENMFWYRQDPGLGLRLIYFSYDVKMKEKGDIPEGYSVSREKKERFSLILESASTNQTSMYLCASSSTGGMATDTQYFGPGTRLTVL.

The rearrangement links TRBV10-3 to TRBJ1-2, with no clear D. There are 13 residues in the CDR3. CDR1 and CDR2 (germline): ENHRY, SYGVKD. V was shortened by 8 bases and J by 8 bases, with 18 bases between the two germline ends. CDR3: CAIGPANKDGYTF. The CDR3 DNA reads as TGTGCCATCGGACCCGCCAATAAAGACGGCTACACCTTC.

This sequence joins TRBV5-6 and TRBJ2-5, with D possibly matching TRBD1 (6 bases). The CDR3 is 14 residues long. Germline V gives CDR1 SGHDT, CDR2 YYEEEE. V lost 1 base to trimming and J lost 1 base, with 8 bases between them. The CDR3 nucleotides read TGTGCCAGCAGCTTGAGACAGGTCCAAGAGACCCAGTACTTC. It codes for CASSLRQVQETQYF.

The chain joins TRBV6-1 to TRBJ2-3, with D unresolved. V gave up 6 bases and J gave up 4 bases, with 11 bases separating them. The CDR3 consists of 13 residues. Germline V CDR1 and CDR2: MNHNS, SASEGT. CDR3 sequence: CASRQSGADTQYF. As DNA, the CDR3 is TGTGCCAGCAGGCAGTCGGGCGCAGATACGCAGTATTTT.

The gene calls are TRBV15 and TRBJ2-1; D assignment may be TRBD1 or TRBD2 (5 bases each). This CDR3 has 20 amino acids. V lost 0 bases and J lost 0, with 21 bases in between. In germline, CDR1 is LNHNV, CDR2 YYDKDF (reference sequence). Written as DNA, the CDR3 is TGTGCCACCAGCAGAGATAATTTATTCCAATTGGGGGTCTCCTACAATGAGCAGTTCTTC. It encodes CATSRDNLFQLGVSYNEQFF. Drawing the rest from reference TRBV15 and TRBJ2-1, the complete variable domain is DAMVIQNPRYQVTQFGKPVTLSCSQTLNHNVMYWYQQKSSQAPKLLFHYYDKDFNNEADTPDNFQSRRPNTSFCFLDIRSPGLGDTAMYLCATSRDNLFQLGVSYNEQFFGPGTRLTVL.